This is a list of T cell receptor beta chains from one sample in a study of beta chain features in type 1 diabetes. Repertoires were generated with immunoSEQ multiplex PCR, while TCRdb's copy carries only in-frame clones and drops some. This sample has about 150,000 clones, with about 7.9% found just once. The specimen was central memory CD4+ T cells from blood. These receptors came from a man younger than 35 with type 1 diabetes. The CDR3 runs from the conserved cysteine through the conserved F or W. The D gene is left open where the match is weak. Size is omitted from some rows. Given values are once, few, many or a class for expanded clones.

>TRBJ2-3|TRBV18|.|TRBD1
TGTGCCAGCTCCCGGGGGACAGGCGGAGATACGCAGTATTTT
CASSRGTGGDTQYF
>TRBJ1-4|TRBV28|few|.
TGTGCCAGCAGTGAACTTGGACAGCTAAATGAAAAACTGTTTTTT
CASSELGQLNEKLFF
>TRBJ2-5|TRBV9|.|.
TGTGCCAGCAGCGTATCGGTCGGGGAGACCCAGTACTTC
CASSVSVGETQYF
>TRBJ2-2|TRBV6-6|many|.
TGTGCCAGCAGCCAGGGCATCGGGGAGCTGTTTTTT
CASSQGIGELFF
>TRBJ2-2|TRBV9|few|TRBD1
TGTGCCAGCAGCGTAACGACAGGGGGCGCCCCCGGGGAGCTGTTTTTT
CASSVTTGGAPGELFF
>TRBJ2-5|TRBV13|.|TRBD1
TGTGCCAGCAGCCGACAGGGTATAGGGGCCCAGTACTTC
CASSRQGIGAQYF
>TRBJ1-4|TRBV5-4|.|.
TGTGCCAGCAGCGGCGGCCCAAATTTAGCAAGGAATGAAAAACTGTTTTTT
CASSGGPNLARNEKLFF
>TRBJ2-6|TRBV4-1|.|.
TGCGCCAGCAGCCGAGAGACAGCCTCTGGGGCCAACGTCCTGACTTTC
CASSRETASGANVLTF
>TRBJ2-3|TRBV2|.|.
TGTGCCAGCAGTGCTTTCAAAGGGGGCACAGATACGCAGTATTTT
CASSAFKGGTDTQYF
>TRBJ2-3|TRBV29-1|.|.
TGCAGCGTTGGGGTAACAGTAAGCACAGATACGCAGTATTTT
CSVGVTVSTDTQYF
>TRBJ1-5|TRBV2|few|.
TGTGCCAGCCAGGGGAGCGGCCAGCCCCAGCATTTT
CASQGSGQPQHF
>TRBJ1-1|TRBV18|few|TRBD1
TGTGCCAGCTCACCACCAAATAAGGGGGCGGGGATGAACACTGAAGCTTTCTTT
CASSPPNKGAGMNTEAFF
>TRBJ2-2|TRBV15|.|.
TGTGCCACCAGCGCAGGGGAGGGCCCACACGGGGAGCTGTTTTTT
CATSAGEGPHGELFF
>TRBJ1-1|TRBV6-5|few|.
TGTGCCAGCAGTTCCGCGCGGGGAGCTTTCTTT
CASSSARGAFF
>TRBJ2-7|TRBV4-3|few|.
TGCGCCAGCAGCCAAGCTTTGGGGCAGGCCTACGAGCAGTACTTC
CASSQALGQAYEQYF
>TRBJ1-6|TRBV7-2|.|.
TGTGCCAGCAGCTTCACTAGCGGTCCTAATTCACCCCTCCACTTT
CASSFTSGPNSPLHF
>TRBJ1-2|TRBV6-6|few|.
TGTGCCAGCACCCAAGGGAGGGGCGGCTATGGCTACACCTTC
CASTQGRGGYGYTF
>TRBJ2-7|TRBV28|few|.
TGTGCCAGCAGACTAACCACCGGGGGGCGCTCCTACGAGCAGTACTTC
CASRLTTGGRSYEQYF
>TRBJ2-6|TRBV6-6|.|.
TGTGCCAGCAGTTACCAGGCCTCTGGGGCCAACGTCCTGACTTTC
CASSYQASGANVLTF
>TRBJ1-5|TRBV18|.|TRBD1
TGTGCCAGCTCACCGGAGACAGGGTTAGAGCAGCCCCAGCATTTT
CASSPETGLEQPQHF
>TRBJ2-5|TRBV7-9|few|.
TGTGCCAGCAGCCCACCTAGACTTAGACAAGAGACCCAGTACTTC
CASSPPRLRQETQYF
>TRBJ2-4|TRBV7-9|few|.
TGTGCCAGCAGCCCCCATACAGGGCCGGACAAAAACATTCAGTACTTC
CASSPHTGPDKNIQYF
>TRBJ2-4|TRBV7-9|few|TRBD1
TGTGCCAGCAGCTTAGGTGGGACAGGGGGCAAAAACATTCAGTACTTC
CASSLGGTGGKNIQYF
>TRBJ2-5|TRBV29-1|many|.
TGCAGCGTTGTACGAAACAGGGCCCCCGGAGAGACCCAGTACTTC
CSVVRNRAPGETQYF
>TRBJ2-2|TRBV4-3|.|TRBD1
TGCGCCAGCAGCCAAGAATGGGACAGGGAATACACCGGGGAGCTGTTTTTT
CASSQEWDREYTGELFF
>TRBJ2-5|TRBV10-3|.|.
TGTGCCATCAGTGAGCGAGAGACCCAGTACTTC
CAISERETQYF
>TRBJ2-5|TRBV7-9|medium-sized|.
TGTGCCAGCAGCCCCAGCCAAGAGACCCAGTACTTC
CASSPSQETQYF
>TRBJ2-5|TRBV5-1|few|TRBD1
TGCGCCAGCGGGGACAGGGGAGGAGAGACCCAGTACTTC
CASGDRGGETQYF
>TRBJ2-3|TRBV7-9|few|TRBD2
TGTGCCAGCAGCCCCCAGGCTAGCGGGGGGTTCACAGATACGCAGTATTTT
CASSPQASGGFTDTQYF
>TRBJ1-3|TRBV9|few|.
TGTGCCAGCAGCCTCTTCTCGGGGGACACCATATATTTT
CASSLFSGDTIYF
>TRBJ2-3|TRBV6-5|.|.
TGTGCCAGCAGTTCCGGGACTAGCACAGATACGCAGTATTTT
CASSSGTSTDTQYF
>TRBJ2-2|TRBV7-9|few|.
TGTGCCAGCAGCGACATAGGAGGGGCGAACACCGGGGAGCTGTTTTTT
CASSDIGGANTGELFF
>TRBJ1-2|TRBV28|.|TRBD1
TGTGCCAGCAGTCCGGGGGGACAGGGCGGAAATGGCTACACCTTC
CASSPGGQGGNGYTF
>TRBJ1-4|TRBV30|few|.
TGTGCCTGGAGTGTAGGTCAGGGTAATGAAAAACTGTTTTTT
CAWSVGQGNEKLFF
>TRBJ1-4|TRBV30|few|.
TGCCTGGGACACGCCCGGAGTGAAAAACTGTTTTTT
CLGHARSEKLFF
>TRBJ2-3|TRBV5-1|.|TRBD2
TGCGCCAGCAGCCTACTAGCGGGAGGGGGCACAGATACGCAGTATTTT
CASSLLAGGGTDTQYF
>TRBJ2-5|TRBV11-2|few|TRBD2
TGTGCCAGCAGCCCCCCGCGGTCTAGCGGGTCGACCCAGTACTTC
CASSPPRSSGSTQYF
>TRBJ2-5|TRBV5-1|.|TRBD2
TGCGCCAGCAGCTTCGGAGTAGCGGGTACTCAAGAGACCCAGTACTTC
CASSFGVAGTQETQYF
>TRBJ1-5|TRBV28|few|TRBD1
TGTGCCAGCAGGGAGGGGACAGGGATTAATCAGCCCCAGCATTTT
CASREGTGINQPQHF
>TRBJ1-2|TRBV4-3|.|.
TGCGCCAGCAGGAGACGACAGGTTGATTCTGGCTACACCTTC
CASRRRQVDSGYTF
>TRBJ2-3|TRBV21-1|.|.
TGTGCCAGCAGCTACCCAGCGGGAGGATTGGCAGATACGCAGTATTTT
CASSYPAGGLADTQYF
>TRBJ1-3|TRBV7-9|few|.
TGTGCCAGCAGCTTAGTAGGCAGGGGACCCGAACCCTCTGGAAACACCATATATTTT
CASSLVGRGPEPSGNTIYF
>TRBJ2-3|TRBV4-1|few|.
TGCGCCAGCAGCCTGGGGCGGAGCACAGATACGCAGTATTTT
CASSLGRSTDTQYF
>TRBJ2-3|TRBV15|.|TRBD2
TGTGCCACCAGCTCCGGGACTAGCGACACAGATACGCAGTATTTT
CATSSGTSDTDTQYF
>TRBJ1-1|TRBV30|few|.
TGTGCCTGGAGGCGGGGGGAGGTCACTGAAGCTTTCTTT
CAWRRGEVTEAFF
>TRBJ1-2|TRBV6-1|few|.
TGTGCCAGCAGTGTGGTCGAACAGGGCGGCTACACCTTC
CASSVVEQGGYTF
>TRBJ2-4|TRBV9|.|.
TGTGCCAGCAGCGTAGATACGGCGGCGATTCAGTACTTC
CASSVDTAAIQYF
>TRBJ2-3|TRBV7-9|.|TRBD2
TGTGCCAGCAGCTTACTAGCGGGGAGCACAGATACGCAGTATTTT
CASSLLAGSTDTQYF
>TRBJ2-3|TRBV5-4|.|TRBD1
TGTGCCAGCAGCCCTGGGACAGCCGCCACAGATACGCAGTATTTT
CASSPGTAATDTQYF
>TRBJ1-2|TRBV7-2|.|.
TGTGCCAGCAGCTTCACACGCTCTGGCTACACCTTC
CASSFTRSGYTF
>TRBJ1-2|TRBV7-2|.|TRBD1
TGTGCCAGCAGCGATCGGACAGGGGCGAAACGTGGCTACACCTTC
CASSDRTGAKRGYTF
>TRBJ1-5|TRBV7-9|few|.
TGTGCCAGCAGCTTTGGTTTCAGTCAGCCCCAGCATTTT
CASSFGFSQPQHF
>TRBJ2-7|TRBV11-2|many|.
TGTGCCAGCAGCCACGCGGTCGAGCAGTACTTC
CASSHAVEQYF